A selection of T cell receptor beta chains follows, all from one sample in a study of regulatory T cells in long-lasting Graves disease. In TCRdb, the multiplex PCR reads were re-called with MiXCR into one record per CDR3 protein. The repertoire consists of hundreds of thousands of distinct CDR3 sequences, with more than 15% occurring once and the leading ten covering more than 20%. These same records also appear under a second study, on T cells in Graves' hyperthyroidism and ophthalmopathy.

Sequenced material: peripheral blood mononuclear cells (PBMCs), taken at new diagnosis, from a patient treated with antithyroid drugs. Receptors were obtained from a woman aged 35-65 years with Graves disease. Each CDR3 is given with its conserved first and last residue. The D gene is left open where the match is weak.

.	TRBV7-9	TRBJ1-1	CASSLGMDTEAFF
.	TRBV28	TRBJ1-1	CASSFFVGTEAFF
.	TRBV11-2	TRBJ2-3	CASSLGWGDTQYF
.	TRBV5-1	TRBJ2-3	CASSLLGGDTQYF
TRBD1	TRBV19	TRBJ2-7	CASSFTGQGFYEQYF
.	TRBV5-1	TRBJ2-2	CASSRQDTGELFF
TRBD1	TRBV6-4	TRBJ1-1	CASRFGTGVTEAFF
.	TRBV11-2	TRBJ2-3	CASSPTGRTDTQYF
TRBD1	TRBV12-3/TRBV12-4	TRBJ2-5	CASSSRDRGEGETQYF
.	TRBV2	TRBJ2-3	CASSEVRISTDTQYF
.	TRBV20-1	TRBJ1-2	CSAQGNYGYTF
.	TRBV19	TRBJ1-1	CASSMGAGLNTEAFF